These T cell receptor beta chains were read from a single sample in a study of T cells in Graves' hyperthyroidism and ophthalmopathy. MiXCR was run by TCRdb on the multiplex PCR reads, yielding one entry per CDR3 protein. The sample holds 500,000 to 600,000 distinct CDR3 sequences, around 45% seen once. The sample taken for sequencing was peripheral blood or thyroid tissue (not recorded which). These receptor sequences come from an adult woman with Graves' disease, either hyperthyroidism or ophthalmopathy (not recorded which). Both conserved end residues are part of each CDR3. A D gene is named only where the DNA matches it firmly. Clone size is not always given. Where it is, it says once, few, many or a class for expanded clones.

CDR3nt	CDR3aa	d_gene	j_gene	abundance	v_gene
TGTGCCAGCAGTGCTAGAGGGGACAGGGAGGAGAACACTGAAGCTTTCTTT	CASSARGDREENTEAFF	TRBD1	TRBJ1-1	NA	TRBV10-3
TGTGCTAGCCCGGACGGTTGGGGGCATGGCTACACCTTC	CASPDGWGHGYTF	NA	TRBJ1-2	NA	TRBV10-3
TGCAGTGCTAGTTTAGTCGGAGTTCCCCACGAGCAGTACTTC	CSASLVGVPHEQYF	NA	TRBJ2-7	NA	TRBV20-1
TGTGCCAGCAGCTTAGAGAGTACTAGTCTCTCCTACGAGCAGTACTTC	CASSLESTSLSYEQYF	NA	TRBJ2-7	many	TRBV7-2
TGTGCCAGCAGCCACCTAGCGGGCTACGAGCAGTACTTC	CASSHLAGYEQYF	TRBD2	TRBJ2-7	few	TRBV14
TGTGCCTGGAGTCGGGGAATCTATGGCTACACCTTC	CAWSRGIYGYTF	NA	TRBJ1-2	NA	TRBV7-8
TGTGCCAGCAGCCACGGATGGCAGCAAGAGACCCAGTACTTC	CASSHGWQQETQYF	NA	TRBJ2-5	many	TRBV11-2
TGTGCCACCAGCGTTTCTGTTGGGGCCAACGTCCTGACTTTC	CATSVSVGANVLTF	NA	TRBJ2-6	few	TRBV15
TGCAGCGTTGCCCGGAGAGGAGAGACCCAGTACTTC	CSVARRGETQYF	NA	TRBJ2-5	once	TRBV29-1
TGTGCCAGCAGCCTACGGACTGGCGTCCTTGCAACTAATGAAAAACTGTTTTTT	CASSLRTGVLATNEKLFF	NA	TRBJ1-4	NA	TRBV5-4
TGCAGTGCTAGAAAGGGGGATCAAGAGACCCAGTACTTC	CSARKGDQETQYF	NA	TRBJ2-5	once	TRBV20-1
TGTGCCAGCAGCCTTAGCGGGGCCCAAGGGGAGACCCAGTACTTC	CASSLSGAQGETQYF	TRBD2	TRBJ2-5	NA	TRBV7-2
TGTGCCAGCAGCCAACAGGGGACATCAACTAATGAAAAACTGTTTTTT	CASSQQGTSTNEKLFF	TRBD1	TRBJ1-4	many	TRBV7-2
TGCGCCAGCAGCCAAACACTGTACTCTGGAAACACCATATATTTT	CASSQTLYSGNTIYF	NA	TRBJ1-3	many	TRBV4-1
TGTGCCAGCAGCCACCTGACAGGGTCTCAAGATGGCTACACCTTC	CASSHLTGSQDGYTF	TRBD1	TRBJ1-2	many	TRBV4-2
TGCAGTGTCAGAGGGGGCGTAAGGAATGAGCAGTTCTTC	CSVRGGVRNEQFF	TRBD1	TRBJ2-1	NA	TRBV20-1
TGTGCCAGCAGGTCTGGACGGATGAACACTGAAGCTTTCTTT	CASRSGRMNTEAFF	NA	TRBJ1-1	NA	TRBV12-3/TRBV12-4
TGTGCCACCACCTCTCAGGTTGGCTACACCTTC	CATTSQVGYTF	NA	TRBJ1-2	many	TRBV6-5
TGTGCCTTCCGGGAGGACACCGGGGAGCTGTTTTTT	CAFREDTGELFF	TRBD2	TRBJ2-2	many	TRBV10-3
TGTGCCAGCAGCCCTCGACCCCAGGGAGTTAATCAGCCCCAGCATTTT	CASSPRPQGVNQPQHF	NA	TRBJ1-5	NA	TRBV11-2
TGCAGTGCTTATCGACTAGCGGGGGGCTCTGGGGCCAACGTCCTGACTTTC	CSAYRLAGGSGANVLTF	TRBD2	TRBJ2-6	NA	TRBV20-1
TGCAGTGCTCTACAGGGCGTTAATGAAAAACTGTTTTTT	CSALQGVNEKLFF	NA	TRBJ1-4	many	TRBV20-1
TGTGCCAGCAGTCGGGCCCGGGACAGGGGGTCCTACGAGCAGTACTTC	CASSRARDRGSYEQYF	TRBD1	TRBJ2-7	many	TRBV2
TGTGCCAGCAGCGTTGCGGACAGGGGGTATGGTGGCTACACCTTC	CASSVADRGYGGYTF	TRBD1	TRBJ1-2	many	TRBV9
TGTGCCAGCAGCTTAGGGCAGTCCAGAAGGCAAAACTACGAGCAGTACTTC	CASSLGQSRRQNYEQYF	NA	TRBJ2-7	NA	TRBV7-2
TGCAGTGCCCTGACCCCCGTGGGGGAGCAGTACTTC	CSALTPVGEQYF	NA	TRBJ2-7	many	TRBV20-1
TGCGCCAGCAGCATTGGACTAGCGGGAACCTACGAGCAGTACTTC	CASSIGLAGTYEQYF	TRBD2	TRBJ2-7	few	TRBV5-1
TGTGCCAGCAGTGAAAGTCCGGGGGGGCCCCAGCATTTT	CASSESPGGPQHF	NA	TRBJ1-5	many	TRBV6-1
TGTGCCAGCAGCGTGACTAGTCTCCGGGAGACCCAGTACTTC	CASSVTSLRETQYF	NA	TRBJ2-5	many	TRBV9
TGCAGTGTACCGAGCTCCTATAATTCACCCCTCCACTTT	CSVPSSYNSPLHF	NA	TRBJ1-6	many	TRBV20-1
TGCGCCAGCAGTGAGTCGACAAGCCAAGAGACCCAGTACTTC	CASSESTSQETQYF	NA	TRBJ2-5	many	TRBV10-1
TGTGCCAGCACCGCTTACTCTGGGGCCAACGTCCTGACTTTC	CASTAYSGANVLTF	NA	TRBJ2-6	many	TRBV7-2
TGTGCCAGCAGCTTTTCAGTGCAGGACAAGAACACCGGGGAGCTGTTTTTT	CASSFSVQDKNTGELFF	NA	TRBJ2-2	many	TRBV7-8
TGCAGCGTTGAAGAAGTTGCCGGAAACACTGAAGCTTTCTTT	CSVEEVAGNTEAFF	NA	TRBJ1-1	NA	TRBV29-1
TGTGCCAGCAGCGGACAGGCCCAAGAGACCCAGTACTTC	CASSGQAQETQYF	TRBD1	TRBJ2-5	few	TRBV12-3/TRBV12-4
TGTGCCAGCAGTGCCACAAAGGGTCAGCCCCGGCATTTT	CASSATKGQPRHF	NA	TRBJ1-5	NA	TRBV7-9
TGTGCCAGCAGCTTAGTTCGTTTTAGACTAGCGGGAGCTGGGGAGCTGTTTTTT	CASSLVRFRLAGAGELFF	TRBD2	TRBJ2-2	many	TRBV7-8
TGTGCCAGCAGTGAAGTCCAAGAGACCCAGTACTTC	CASSEVQETQYF	NA	TRBJ2-5	NA	TRBV2
TGCAGTGCTAGGGCCCCTGGAGGCAGGGCCTACGGCTACACCTTC	CSARAPGGRAYGYTF	NA	TRBJ1-2	many	TRBV20-1
TGTGCCAGCAGTGAACCGGGAACGAACACTGAAGCTTTCTTT	CASSEPGTNTEAFF	NA	TRBJ1-1	NA	TRBV2
TGTGCCAGCAGCCAAGTTTGGACAGGGAGGGAGACCCAGTACTTC	CASSQVWTGRETQYF	TRBD1	TRBJ2-5	NA	TRBV14
TGTGCCAGCAGCTTAGGGGCCTCTCCGGGAACAGATACGCAGTATTTT	CASSLGASPGTDTQYF	NA	TRBJ2-3	NA	TRBV7-2
TGTGCCAGCACTGCAAGGACAGGCGACTCCTACGTCCTGACTTTC	CASTARTGDSYVLTF	TRBD1	TRBJ2-6	once	TRBV7-8
TGTGCCAGCAAGAGACCAACCGGGGCTTTCTTT	CASKRPTGAFF	NA	TRBJ1-1	few	TRBV7-9
TGCGCCAGCACCTCGGTGGGGAGCTACGAGCAGTACTTC	CASTSVGSYEQYF	NA	TRBJ2-7	NA	TRBV5-1
TGTGCCAGCAAACGGGAGTCCTACGAGCAGTACTTC	CASKRESYEQYF	NA	TRBJ2-7	NA	TRBV2
TGTGCTAGCCCAGACGCGGGAGGCAGCGAAGCTTTCTTT	CASPDAGGSEAFF	NA	TRBJ1-1	few	TRBV2
TGTGCCAGCAGCTTAGGATACGGAACCAATCAGCCCCAGCATTTT	CASSLGYGTNQPQHF	NA	TRBJ1-5	many	TRBV7-9
TGCAGCGTGCAGGAGGCGCGACCAGAGACCCAGTACTTC	CSVQEARPETQYF	NA	TRBJ2-5	NA	TRBV29-1